This T cell receptor (beta chain) was identified during a study of somatic mutations in cytotoxic T cells in rheumatoid arthritis (dated 2017 in TCRdb). With regard to the full study: A FACSAria II or Sony SH800 was used to flow-sort some V beta antibody-stained T-cell populations at nearly 100% purity, and TCRB sequencing was also done on sorted V beta1+ cells. In newly diagnosed rheumatoid arthritis without treatment, the study examined if expanded CD8+ T-cell clones harbor somatic mutations, relying on TCRB deep sequencing to characterize clonality. Patients and controls did not essentially differ in median age, which was nearly identical between the groups. A total of 55 to 75 rheumatoid arthritis patients and 15 to 25 healthy controls underwent TCRB deep sequencing. Beyond this particular receptor, the publication reports: The finding that TRBV07 was slightly underrepresented in patients was left unadjusted for multiple comparisons. The expanded CD8+ clones had unknown antigen targets, and not appearing in virus-specific databases did not rule out that they were virus-specific. CD8+ T-cell clonality in rheumatoid arthritis patients was not significantly different from that in age-matched healthy controls. In 8 out of 65 patients, more than 20% of CD8+ cells belonged to the largest CD8+ clone, while several identical CD8+ TCRB sequences were shared between blood and synovial fluid. CD8+ clonality increased with age in patients (Spearman r of about 0.5) but not in healthy controls.

This clone was seen only a few times. Its recognized antigen is unknown. Within one base of it there is no much larger clone, and no base qualities were kept. The immunoSEQ assay was applied to genomic DNA for TCRB CDR3 sequencing. On the study's bioinformatics: Nothing other than productive TCRB rearrangements was included in the analyses. Defining a clone by its unique TCRB CDR3 sequence, the study calculated clonality as a productive clonality index derived from Shannon entropy. Repertoire overlap for a pair of samples was computed from each clone's template counts relative to total templates per sample. Flow cytometry-measured V-gene usage correlated with V-gene usage from TCRB sequencing, with a Spearman r of roughly 0.6. TCRdb limited this immuneACCESS table to in-frame rearrangements with V and J called. A share of clones is missing; checked studies link under half to unresolved V genes, and the rest is unexplained. The V and J calls and clone size come from that table; D and trimming were worked out from the DNA. Across this sample there are 7,200 or so clones, with approximately 70% seen only once. The ten biggest clones cover approximately 46% of the sample.

The CDR3 holds 13 amino acids from the cysteine to the phenylalanine. The kept DNA is CDR3 alone, 39 bases in frame from the first base. V drops 1 base and J drops 0 bases, leaving 3 bases in between. The germline V gene encodes CDR1 SNHLY and CDR2 FYNNEI. The 15 to 25 healthy controls were blood donors whose buffy coats were used; they had a median age of about 59 years (range roughly 20-80), and 45% to 55% were female. On an AutoMACS, CD4+ and CD8+ cells were isolated via positive magnetic bead selection, and their purity was verified by flow cytometry. Ficoll-Paque PLUS density gradient separation was used to isolate peripheral blood mononuclear cells. Nucleospin Tissue or Tissue XS kits were used to extract DNA from CD4-enriched, CD8-enriched or PBMC samples, and a Qubit 2.0 fluorometer was used for quantification.

The chain is encoded by TRBV2 joined to TRBJ1-1; no confident D gene assignment can be made. Sequencing was carried out using CD8+ T cells sorted from blood. The sequence was collected from a man in his forties or fifties in good health. The CDR3 protein is CASSEGMNTEAFF. The DNA is as follows: TGTGCCAGCAGTGAAGGGATGAACACTGAAGCTTTCTTT. Outside the CDR3, residues come from the reference TRBV2 and TRBJ1-1 proteins, so the full variable domain is: EPEVTQTPSHQVTQMGQEVILRCVPISNHLYFYWYRQILGQKVEFLVSFYNNEISEKSEIFDDQFSVERPDGSNFTLKIRSTKLEDSAMYFCASSEGMNTEAFFGQGTRLTVV.